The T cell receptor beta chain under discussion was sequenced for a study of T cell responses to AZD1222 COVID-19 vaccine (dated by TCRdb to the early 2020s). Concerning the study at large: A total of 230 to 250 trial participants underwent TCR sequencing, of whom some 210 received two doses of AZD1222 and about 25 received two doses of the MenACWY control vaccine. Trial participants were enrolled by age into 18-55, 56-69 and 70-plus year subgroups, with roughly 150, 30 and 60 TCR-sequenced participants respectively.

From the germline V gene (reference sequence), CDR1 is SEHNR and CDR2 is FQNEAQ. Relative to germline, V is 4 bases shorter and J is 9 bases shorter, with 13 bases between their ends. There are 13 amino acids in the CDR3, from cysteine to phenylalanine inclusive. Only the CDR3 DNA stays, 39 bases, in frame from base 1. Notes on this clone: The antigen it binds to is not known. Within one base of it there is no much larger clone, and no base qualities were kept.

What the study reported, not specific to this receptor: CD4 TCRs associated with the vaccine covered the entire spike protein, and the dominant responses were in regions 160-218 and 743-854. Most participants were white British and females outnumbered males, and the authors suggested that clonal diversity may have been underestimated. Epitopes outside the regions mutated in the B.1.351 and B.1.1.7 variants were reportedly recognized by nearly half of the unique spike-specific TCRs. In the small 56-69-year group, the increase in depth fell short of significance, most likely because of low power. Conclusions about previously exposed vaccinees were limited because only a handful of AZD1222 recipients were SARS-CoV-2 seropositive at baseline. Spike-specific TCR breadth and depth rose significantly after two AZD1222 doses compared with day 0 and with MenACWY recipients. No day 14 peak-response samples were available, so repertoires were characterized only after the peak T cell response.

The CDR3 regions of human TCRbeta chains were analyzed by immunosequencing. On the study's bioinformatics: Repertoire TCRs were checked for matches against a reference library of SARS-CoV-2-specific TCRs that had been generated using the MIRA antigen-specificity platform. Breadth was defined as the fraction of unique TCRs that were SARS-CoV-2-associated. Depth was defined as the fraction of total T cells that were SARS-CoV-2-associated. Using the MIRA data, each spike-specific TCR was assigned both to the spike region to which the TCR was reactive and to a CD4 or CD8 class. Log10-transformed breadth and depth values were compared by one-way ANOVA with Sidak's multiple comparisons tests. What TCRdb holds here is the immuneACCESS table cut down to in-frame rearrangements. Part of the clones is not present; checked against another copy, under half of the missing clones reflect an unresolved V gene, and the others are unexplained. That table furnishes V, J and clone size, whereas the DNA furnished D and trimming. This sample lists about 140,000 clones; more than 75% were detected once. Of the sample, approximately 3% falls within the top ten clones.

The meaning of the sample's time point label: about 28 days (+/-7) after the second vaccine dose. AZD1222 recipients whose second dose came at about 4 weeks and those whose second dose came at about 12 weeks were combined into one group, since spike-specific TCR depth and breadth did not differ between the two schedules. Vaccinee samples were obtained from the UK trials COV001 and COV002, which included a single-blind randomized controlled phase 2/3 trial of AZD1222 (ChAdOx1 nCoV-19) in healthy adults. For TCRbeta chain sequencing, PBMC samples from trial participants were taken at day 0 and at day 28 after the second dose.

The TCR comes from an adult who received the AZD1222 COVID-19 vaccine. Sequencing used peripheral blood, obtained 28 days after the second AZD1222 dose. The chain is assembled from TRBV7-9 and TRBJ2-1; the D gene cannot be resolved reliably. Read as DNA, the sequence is TGTGCCAGCAGCTATATCTCCTTGGGTGAGCAGTTCTTC. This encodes CASSYISLGEQFF.